This T cell receptor beta chain was captured in a study of beta chain features in type 1 diabetes. Purity exceeding 98% was reached by all sorted populations. The authors reverse transcribed all of the isolated RNA, so sequencing captured expressed TCRB transcripts. Produced via immunoSEQ multiplex PCR; TCRdb's table is partial and in-frame only. The sample lists tens of thousands of clones; roughly 31% were seen once. V was cut by 3 bases and J by 0 bases, with 14 bases left in between. CDR1 and CDR2 (germline): SGHRS, YFSETQ. The CDR3 sequence is 16 residues long. This clone showed up just a few times.

This receptor was taken from a woman younger than 35 in good health. The gene calls are TRBV5-1 and TRBJ2-3; maybe TRBD2 (5 bases). The sample taken for sequencing was stem cell memory CD4+ T cells from blood. CDR3 loop: CASSSGSTSSTDTQYF. The CDR3 coding sequence is TGCGCCAGCAGCTCGGGGAGTACCTCTAGCACAGATACGCAGTATTTT.